The 21 T cell receptor beta chains in this list originate from one sample, sequenced in a study of glioma-infiltrating T cells. TCR alpha and beta CDR3 regions were amplified from RNA using iRepertoire nested multiplex PCR. TCRdb fed the multiplex PCR reads into MiXCR, producing one record per CDR3 protein. In the table there are fewer than 200,000 distinct CDR3 sequences, about 31% of which are singletons. What was sequenced was glioma tissue, nonneoplastic brain tissue, or PBMCs (not recorded which). The receptors were sampled from a human donor with low-grade glioma or glioblastoma, undergoing nonglioma brain surgery, or in good health (not recorded which).

This clonotype occurred many times. J is TRBJ1-5 and V is TRBV7-2, with D unresolved. The CDR3 covers 15 residues. V gave up 5 bases and J gave up 3 bases, with 14 bases separating them. In germline, CDR1 is SGHTA, CDR2 FQGNSA. The CDR3 reads CASSPAASHNQPQHF. CDR3 nucleotides: TGTGCCAGCAGCCCAGCAGCCAGTCACAATCAGCCCCAGCATTTT.

As regards this clonotype: A read error is possible here, since a much larger clone lies one base away. The rearrangement joins TRBV12-3 or TRBV12-4 to TRBJ1-4, with 9 bases identical to TRBD1. The CDR3 runs to 15 residues. V was pared by 5 bases and J by 0 bases, with 1 base of the junction left unmatched. CDR3: CASSGQGTTNEKLFF. The CDR3 DNA reads as TGTGCCAGCAGTGGACAGGGGACAACTAATGAAAAACTGTTTTTT.

Of note for this clonotype: The junction departs from germline at one end; a sequencing error may be responsible. The chain uses TRBV6-6 and TRBJ1-5; D remains unclear. The CDR3 spans 14 residues. Germline loops: CDR1 MNHNY, CDR2 SVGAGI (reference sequence). The CDR3 here is CASSWSRGGKPQNF. The CDR3 DNA reads as TGTGCCAGCAGTTGGAGTCGGGGAGGGAAGCCCCAGAATTTT.

This clonotype has at least ten counts. This chain joins TRBV7-8 and TRBJ2-1, with 7 bases fitting TRBD1. J was trimmed by 10 bases and V by 5 bases; bases with no gene match: 2. CDR3 length: 11 amino acids. Per the germline V gene, CDR1 is SGHVS and CDR2 is FQNEAQ. The CDR3 DNA reads as TGTGCCAGCAGCCAGGGACAGGAGCAGTTCTTC. Encoded protein: CASSQGQEQFF.

In its sample, this clonotype was seen many times. The rearrangement links TRBV7-9 to TRBJ2-3; D perhaps matches TRBD2 (6 bases). The CDR3 consists of 14 residues. Germline-derived CDR1 and CDR2 are SEHNR and FQNEAQ (reference sequence). Between the trimmed V and J ends, which lost 0 bases and 5 bases, there was a span of 9 bases. The CDR3 DNA follows: TGTGCCAGCAGCTTAGCTGACGGGAGAGATACGCAGTATTTT. Translating it yields CASSLADGRDTQYF. Full variable domain (rest looked up from reference TRBV7-9 and TRBJ2-3): DTGVSQNPRHKITKRGQNVTFRCDPISEHNRLYWYRQTLGQGPEFLTYFQNEAQLEKSRLLSDRFSAERPKGSFSTLEIQRTEQGDSAMYLCASSLADGRDTQYFGPGTRLTVL.

Of note for this clonotype: This clone may be a read error of a much larger clone one base away. The rearrangement uses TRBV6-1 and TRBJ2-7; D possibly matches TRBD1 or TRBD2 (5 bases each). The CDR3 spans 15 residues. The V gene lost 7 bases and the J gene lost 1 base, with 17 bases spanning the gap. Germline V gene data show CDR1 as MNHNS and CDR2 as SASEGT. CDR3 sequence: CASIGSGGTSYEQYF. CDR3 sequence (DNA): TGTGCCAGCATAGGAAGTGGGGGAACTTCCTACGAGCAGTACTTC.

This clonotype was seen once. A single base separates this from a much larger clone, so it may be a read error. The rearrangement links TRBV5-4 to TRBJ2-1; TRBD2 agrees at 9 bases. Germline loops: CDR1 SGHNT, CDR2 YYREEE (reference sequence). The CDR3 has 15 amino acids. J gave up 3 bases and V 6 bases, and 7 bases lay outside the gene matches. As DNA, the CDR3 is TGTGCCAGCATCTTTCAACTAGCGGGCTACAATGAGCAGTTCTTC. Encoded protein: CASIFQLAGYNEQFF.

This clonotype has ten or more counts. The chain recombines TRBV7-2 with TRBJ2-7, with 8 bases fitting TRBD2. This CDR3 region has 14 residues. Trimming took 5 bases from V and 0 from J; bases not matched to a gene: 3. Looked up from germline, CDR1 is SGHTA and CDR2 is FQGNSA. CDR3 in amino acids: CASSTTSGSYEQYF. CDR3 nucleotide sequence: TGTGCCAGCAGCACAACTAGCGGCTCCTACGAGCAGTACTTC.

This clonotype was counted many times. The chain recombines TRBV4-3 with TRBJ2-3, with TRBD2 identical over 13 bases. Trimming took 3 bases from V and 4 from J; bases not matched to a gene: 7. Looked up from germline, CDR1 is LGHNA and CDR2 is YSLEER. The CDR3 extends over 17 amino acids. CDR3 sequence reads: CASSQELAGGRADTQYF. DNA for the CDR3: TGCGCCAGCAGCCAGGAACTAGCGGGAGGGCGGGCAGATACGCAGTATTTT.

With regard to this clonotype: A clone one base away is much larger, so this may be a read error. This chain joins TRBV13 and TRBJ2-3; D is ambiguous. CDR3 length equals 14 residues. Trimming left V 6 bases short and J 2 bases short, with 12 bases between. Looked up from germline, CDR1 is PRHDT and CDR2 is FYEKMQ (reference sequence). Written as DNA, the CDR3 is TGTGCCAGCAGAGTAGGAAGCGCCACAGATACGCAGTATTTT. Its protein is CASRVGSATDTQYF.

The CDR3 sequence: CASSESGTGEIGELFF. As DNA, the CDR3 is TGTGCCAGCAGTGAATCCGGGACAGGTGAAATCGGGGAGCTGTTTTTT. The chain links TRBV25-1 to TRBJ2-2; 8 bases fit TRBD1. The J segment lost 7 bases and the V segment lost 1 base, leaving 8 bases of the junction unmatched. CDR1 and CDR2 (germline): MGHDK, SYGVNS. The CDR3 sequence is 16 residues long.

Concerning this clonotype itself: A much larger clone sits a single nucleotide away, making a read error possible. V gene TRBV6-1 combines with J gene TRBJ1-6; 7 bases are a match to TRBD1. CDR1 and CDR2 from the germline V gene are MNHNS and SASEGT. This CDR3 is 14 amino acids long. The trim removed 6 bases at V and 5 bases at J, leaving 4 bases unmatched. In nucleotides, the CDR3 is TGTGCCAGCAGCGGACAGGTGGATAATTCACCCCTCCACTTT. The encoded protein is CASSGQVDNSPLHF.

The chain carries TRBV27 and TRBJ2-5, with TRBD1 matching 11 bases. V lost 1 base to trimming and J lost 6 bases; unmatched junction nucleotides: 7. Germline CDR1 is MNHEY and CDR2 is SMNVEV (reference sequence). The CDR3 has 16 amino acids. CDR3 protein: CASSLLGTGGGKTQYF. As DNA, the CDR3 is TGTGCCAGCAGTTTATTGGGGACAGGGGGGGGGAAGACCCAGTACTTC.

The chain has TRBV27 and TRBJ1-2; no clear D gene. The V gene lost 6 bases and the J gene lost 11 bases, with 19 bases spanning the gap. The germline gives CDR1 MNHEY, CDR2 SMNVEV (reference sequence). The CDR3 is made up of 13 amino acids. The CDR3 DNA sequence: TGTGCCAGCAGGCCTGGGAGTGGGGAAACTTACACCTTC. Translated: CASRPGSGETYTF.

The chain is built from TRBV12-3 or TRBV12-4 and TRBJ2-3; no reliable D call. There are 13 residues in the CDR3. Trimming pared 1 base from V and 3 bases from J, leaving 5 bases between. The CDR3, as DNA: TGTGCCAGCAGTTTAGTACAGACAGATACGCAGTATTTT. Translation: CASSLVQTDTQYF.

This clonotype came up many times. The V and J genes are TRBV5-1 and TRBJ2-3; D not resolved. V was cut by 2 bases and J by 5 bases, with 3 bases left in between. Germline CDR1 is SGHRS and CDR2 is YFSETQ. The CDR3 extends over 11 amino acids. In nucleotides, the CDR3 is TGCGCCAGCAGCTTCCAAGATACGCAGTATTTT. Translated, it gives CASSFQDTQYF. Based on the CDR3 plus reference TRBV5-1 and TRBJ2-3, the full variable domain is KAGVTQTPRYLIKTRGQQVTLSCSPISGHRSVSWYQQTPGQGLQFLFEYFSETQRNKGNFPGRFSGRQFSNSRSEMNVSTLELGDSALYLCASSFQDTQYFGPGTRLTVL.

This clonotype has a count of ten or more. This rearrangement joins TRBV28 to TRBJ2-7, with D tentatively TRBD1 or TRBD2 (5 bases each). The CDR3 is 13 amino acids. The V end lost 6 bases, the J end lost 4 bases, and 13 bases lay between the germline ends. Germline V gene lookup returns CDR1 MDHEN and CDR2 SYDVKM. The CDR3 sequence: CASRLGDPYEQYF. CDR3 DNA: TGTGCCAGCAGGCTCGGGGACCCATACGAGCAGTACTTC.

This clonotype was counted many times. The V gene is TRBV4-2, the J gene TRBJ2-7, with 7 bases matching TRBD2. Germline V lookup: CDR1 LGHNA, CDR2 YNFKEQ. Trimming at V came to 1 base and at J to 3 bases, leaving 3 bases not matched to a gene. This CDR3 is built from 14 residues. This CDR3 reads CASSQASGNYEQYF. The CDR3 bases are TGTGCCAGCAGCCAAGCCAGCGGGAACTACGAGCAGTACTTC.

This clonotype was found many times. The chain joins TRBV28 to TRBJ1-2; the D is unclear. V shed 5 bases and J shed 8 bases, with 15 bases lying between them. The length of the CDR3 is 13 residues. The germline V gene encodes CDR1 MDHEN and CDR2 SYDVKM. The CDR3 coding sequence is TGTGCCAGCAGTGCCTCCGATTGGGGAGGCTACACCTTC. It is translated as CASSASDWGGYTF.

This clonotype has a count of ten or more. The chain is built from TRBV20-1 and TRBJ2-5; a weak D match, TRBD1 (6 bases). This CDR3 is 13 amino acids long. CDR1 and CDR2 from the germline V gene are DFQATT and SNEGSKA (reference sequence). Between the trimmed V and J ends, which lost 5 bases and 5 bases, there was a span of 15 bases. This chain's CDR3 is CSAGRQDGETQYF. The CDR3, as DNA: TGCAGTGCTGGGCGACAGGACGGGGAGACCCAGTACTTC.

The CDR3 bases are TGTGCCAGCAGCCAAGATTATCGGGGAGTCGGGTACTACGAGCAGTACTTC. Protein: CASSQDYRGVGYYEQYF. The chain recombines TRBV14 with TRBJ2-7; weak D call: TRBD2 (5 bases). V lost 0 bases to trimming and J lost 3 bases, with 18 bases between them. Germline values: CDR1 SGHDN, CDR2 FVKESK. The CDR3 runs 17 residues.